This TCR beta chain was retrieved from a study of CD8+ T cells in alopecia areata. The study's findings and limits: Clarity of TCR sharing across patients fell short of that in mice, possibly HLA-related.

Note on this clone: Its antigen is as yet unknown.

V lost 0 bases and J 4 bases, leaving 9 bases between the germline ends. The germline V gene encodes CDR1 LNHNV and CDR2 YYDKDF (reference sequence). The CDR3 totals 14 residues. It was cDNA, reverse transcribed from extracted RNA, that served as the sequencing template. Libraries were prepared by immunoSEQ multiplex PCR; TCRdb keeps only in-frame clonotypes and omits some of them. The repertoire consists of 150,000 to 200,000 clones, with roughly 60% occurring once and the leading ten covering approximately 4.8%. The receptor comes from a human donor in good health. The chain couples TRBV15 to TRBJ1-2, with D possibly TRBD1 on 5 matching bases. The sample was CD4+ T cells sorted from blood. The chain's CDR3 is CATSRDRGAYGYTF. The DNA for the CDR3 is TGTGCCACCAGCAGAGATCGAGGGGCCTATGGCTACACCTTC.